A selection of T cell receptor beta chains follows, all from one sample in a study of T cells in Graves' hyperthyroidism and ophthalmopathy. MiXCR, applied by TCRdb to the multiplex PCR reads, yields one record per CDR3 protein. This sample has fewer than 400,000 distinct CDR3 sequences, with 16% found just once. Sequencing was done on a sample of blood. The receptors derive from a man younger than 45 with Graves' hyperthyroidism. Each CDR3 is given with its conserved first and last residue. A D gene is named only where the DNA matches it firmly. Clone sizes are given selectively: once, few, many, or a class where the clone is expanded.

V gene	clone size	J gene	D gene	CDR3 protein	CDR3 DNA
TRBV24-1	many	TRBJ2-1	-	CATSDLEGAGNNEQFF	TGTGCCACCAGTGATTTGGAGGGCGCGGGGAACAATGAGCAGTTCTTC
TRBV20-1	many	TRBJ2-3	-	CSARALNGSTDTQYF	TGCAGTGCTAGAGCCCTCAACGGGAGCACAGATACGCAGTATTTT
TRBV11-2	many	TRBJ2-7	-	CASSAQIRELEQYF	TGTGCCAGCAGCGCACAGATTCGGGAACTCGAGCAGTACTTC
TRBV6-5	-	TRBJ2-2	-	CASSYLWGGGAYPDTGELFF	TGTGCCAGCAGTTACCTCTGGGGGGGGGGCGCTTACCCGGACACCGGGGAGCTGTTTTTT
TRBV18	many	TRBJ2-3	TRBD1	CASSPPQGEDTQYF	TGTGCCAGCTCACCACCGCAGGGGGAAGATACGCAGTATTTT
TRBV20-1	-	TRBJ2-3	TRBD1	CSSSIGTGEDTQYF	TGCAGTTCCTCTATCGGTACAGGGGAAGATACGCAGTATTTT
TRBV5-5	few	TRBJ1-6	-	CASRSGGYNSPLHF	TGTGCCAGCAGGTCTGGGGGCTATAATTCACCCCTCCACTTT
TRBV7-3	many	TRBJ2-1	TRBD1	CASSPRTGGGNEQFF	TGTGCCAGCAGCCCCAGGACAGGGGGCGGGAATGAGCAGTTCTTC
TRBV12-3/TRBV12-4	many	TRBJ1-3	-	CASSLDRTNTIYF	TGTGCCAGCAGTCTCGACAGGACTAACACCATATATTTT
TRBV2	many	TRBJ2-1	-	CASSVSGGDEQFF	TGTGCCAGCAGTGTGTCCGGGGGAGATGAGCAGTTCTTC
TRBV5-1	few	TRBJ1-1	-	CASSPTVTGGTEAFF	TGCGCCAGCAGCCCGACAGTTACGGGGGGCACTGAAGCTTTCTTT
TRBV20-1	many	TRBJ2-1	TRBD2	CSARQVAGLAGVWDEQFF	TGCAGTGCTAGACAGGTCGCAGGACTAGCGGGAGTTTGGGATGAGCAGTTCTTC
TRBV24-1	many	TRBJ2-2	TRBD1	CATSDQGARELFF	TGTGCCACCAGTGATCAGGGGGCCCGGGAGCTGTTTTTT
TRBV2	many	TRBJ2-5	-	CASSEFGETQYF	TGTGCCAGCAGTGAATTTGGGGAGACCCAGTACTTC
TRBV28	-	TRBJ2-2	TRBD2	CAGSSPGLAGVHPAGTGELFF	TGTGCCGGCAGTAGTCCGGGACTAGCGGGAGTACACCCCGCCGGCACCGGGGAGCTGTTTTTT
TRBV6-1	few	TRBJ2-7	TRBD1	CASRGTGAYEQYF	TGTGCCAGCCGGGGGACAGGGGCCTACGAGCAGTACTTC
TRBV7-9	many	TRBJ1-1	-	CASSLTVSEAFF	TGTGCCAGCAGCTTAACCGTATCTGAAGCTTTCTTT
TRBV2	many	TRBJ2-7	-	CASSETQGGLEQYF	TGTGCCAGCAGTGAAACGCAGGGGGGCTTAGAGCAGTACTTC
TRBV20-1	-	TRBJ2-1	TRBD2	CSARPSGSSYNEQFF	TGCAGTGCCAGACCTAGCGGGAGCTCCTACAATGAGCAGTTCTTC
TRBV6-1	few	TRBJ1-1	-	CASSEKRGQRRTGEAFF	TGTGCCAGCAGTGAAAAAAGGGGCCAGCGCCGAACGGGTGAAGCTTTCTTT
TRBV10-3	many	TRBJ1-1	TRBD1	CAIRDRDVAEAFF	TGTGCCATCAGGGACAGGGACGTCGCTGAAGCTTTCTTT
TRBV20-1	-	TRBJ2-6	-	CSARDTSSGANVLTF	TGCAGTGCTAGAGATACGAGCTCTGGGGCCAACGTCCTGACTTTC
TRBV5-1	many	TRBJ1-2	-	CASSPGHRENYGYTF	TGCGCCAGCAGCCCGGGACATCGGGAGAACTATGGCTACACCTTC
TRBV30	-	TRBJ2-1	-	CAWTRQRGTYNEQFF	TGTGCCTGGACCCGACAAAGGGGCACCTACAATGAGCAGTTCTTC
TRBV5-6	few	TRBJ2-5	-	CASSLWGSETQYF	TGTGCCAGCAGCTTGTGGGGCTCGGAGACCCAGTACTTC
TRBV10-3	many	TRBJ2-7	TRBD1	CATQTTGGFYEQYF	TGTGCCACTCAGACGACAGGGGGCTTCTACGAGCAGTACTTC
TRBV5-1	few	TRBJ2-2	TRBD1	CASSATTGGELFF	TGCGCCAGCAGCGCAACAACAGGGGGCGAGCTGTTTTTT
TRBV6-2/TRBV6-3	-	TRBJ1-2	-	CASMRTTNYGYTF	TGTGCCAGCATGCGGACTACTAACTATGGCTACACCTTC
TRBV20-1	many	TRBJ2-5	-	CSARRGTQYF	TGCAGTGCTAGACGGGGGACCCAGTACTTC
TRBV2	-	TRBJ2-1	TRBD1	CASEPGQGGGEQFF	TGTGCCAGTGAACCGGGACAGGGGGGAGGTGAGCAGTTCTTC
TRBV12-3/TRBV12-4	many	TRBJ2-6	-	CASRQGLMSSGANVLTF	TGTGCCAGCAGGCAGGGACTGATGAGCTCTGGGGCCAACGTCCTGACTTTC
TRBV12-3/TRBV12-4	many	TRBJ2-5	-	CASSLPGGETQYF	TGTGCCAGCAGCCTACCAGGTGGAGAGACCCAGTACTTC
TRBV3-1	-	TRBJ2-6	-	CASSPSMGSGANVLTF	TGTGCCAGCAGCCCCTCAATGGGGTCTGGGGCCAACGTCCTGACTTTC
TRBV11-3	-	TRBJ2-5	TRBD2	CASSRASGRLETQYF	TGTGCCAGCAGCCGCGCTAGCGGGAGGTTAGAGACCCAGTACTTC
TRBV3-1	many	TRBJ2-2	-	CASSLLAGELFF	TGTGCCAGCAGCCTTCTCGCCGGGGAGCTGTTTTTT
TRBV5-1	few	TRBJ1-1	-	CASSSTTGNTEAFF	TGCGCCAGCAGCTCGACGACAGGGAACACTGAAGCTTTCTTT
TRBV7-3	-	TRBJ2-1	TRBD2	CASSSGLAGGRNEQFF	TGTGCCAGCAGCTCGGGACTAGCGGGAGGGCGAAATGAGCAGTTCTTC
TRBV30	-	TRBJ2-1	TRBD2	CAPPGLAEYNEQFF	TGTGCCCCCCCCGGACTAGCGGAGTACAATGAGCAGTTCTTC
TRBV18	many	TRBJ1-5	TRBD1	CASSPDRAYQPQHF	TGTGCCAGCTCACCGGACAGGGCGTATCAGCCCCAGCATTTT
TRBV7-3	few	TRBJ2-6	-	CASSLIGKSSGANVLTF	TGTGCCAGCAGCTTAATTGGCAAGAGCTCTGGGGCCAACGTCCTGACTTTC
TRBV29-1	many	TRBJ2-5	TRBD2	CSGAGTSEQETQYF	TGCAGCGGTGCGGGGACTAGCGAACAAGAGACCCAGTACTTC
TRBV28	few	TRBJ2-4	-	CASSLTRVGAKNIQYF	TGTGCCAGCAGTTTAACCCGAGTGGGGGCCAAAAACATTCAGTACTTC
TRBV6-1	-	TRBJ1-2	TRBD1	CASRHLHSDRRMLGYTF	TGTGCCAGCAGACACCTGCACTCGGACAGGAGGATGTTGGGCTACACCTTC
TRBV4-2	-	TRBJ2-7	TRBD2	CASSHPPGLAGVYYEQYF	TGTGCCAGCAGCCATCCCCCGGGACTAGCGGGAGTTTACTACGAGCAGTACTTC
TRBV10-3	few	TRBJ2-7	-	CAISESRREPSYEQYF	TGTGCCATCAGTGAGTCGAGGAGGGAGCCTTCCTACGAGCAGTACTTC
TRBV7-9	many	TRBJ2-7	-	CASSFASGTRSYEQYF	TGTGCCAGCAGCTTCGCATCCGGGACCCGATCCTACGAGCAGTACTTC
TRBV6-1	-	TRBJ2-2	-	CASWREKGAGELFF	TGTGCCAGCTGGCGGGAAAAAGGGGCCGGGGAGCTGTTTTTT
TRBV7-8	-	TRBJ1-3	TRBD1	CASSLSWTGQTGNTIYF	TGTGCCAGCAGCTTAAGTTGGACAGGGCAAACTGGAAACACCATATATTTT
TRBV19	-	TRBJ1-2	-	CASRNPRADYGYTF	TGTGCCAGTAGAAACCCAAGAGCGGACTATGGCTACACCTTC
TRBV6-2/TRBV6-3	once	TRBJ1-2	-	CASSRDPSGYTF	TGTGCCAGCAGCAGGGACCCGAGTGGCTACACCTTC
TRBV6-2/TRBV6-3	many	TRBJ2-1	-	CASTAPLTLGNEQFF	TGTGCCAGCACTGCACCCTTGACCCTGGGCAATGAGCAGTTCTTC
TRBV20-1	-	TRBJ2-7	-	CSARDDHEQYF	TGCAGTGCTAGGGACGACCACGAGCAGTACTTC
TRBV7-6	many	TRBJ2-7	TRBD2	CASSLVLAGGPNSYEQYF	TGTGCCAGCAGCTTAGTCCTAGCGGGAGGTCCCAATTCCTACGAGCAGTACTTC
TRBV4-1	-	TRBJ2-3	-	CASSHEGQGSLGRTDTQYF	TGCGCCAGCAGCCACGAGGGCCAAGGGAGTCTCGGCCGCACAGATACGCAGTATTTT
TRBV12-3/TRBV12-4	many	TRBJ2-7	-	CASSPQMDTYEQYF	TGTGCCAGCAGCCCGCAGATGGATACCTACGAGCAGTACTTC
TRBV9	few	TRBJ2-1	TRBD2	CASSGPLAGATEQFF	TGTGCCAGCAGCGGACCCCTAGCGGGAGCGACTGAGCAGTTCTTC
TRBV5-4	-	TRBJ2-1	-	CASSRKGGIYNEQFF	TGTGCCAGCAGCCGGAAGGGCGGGATATACAATGAGCAGTTCTTC
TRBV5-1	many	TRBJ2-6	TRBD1	CASSFTGVSGANVLTF	TGCGCCAGCAGCTTCACAGGGGTCTCTGGGGCCAACGTCCTGACTTTC